This TCR beta chain was documented in a study of OX40 agonist ivuxolimab in advanced cancers. Looking at the study overall: Averaging 60 years in age, with a range of 23 to 79, the cohort was around 85% male. Having had anti-PD-1, anti-PD-L1 or anti-CTLA-4 therapy before was allowed, and 40% to 45% had some.

Produced via immunoSEQ multiplex PCR; TCRdb's table is partial and in-frame only. The profile shows about 86,000 clones, roughly 89% of them singletons. The CDR3 is 11 residues long. Trimming took off 5 bases at V and 3 bases at J, with 7 bases between the two ends. In germline, CDR1 is SQVTM, CDR2 ANQGSEA. Patients were excluded for autoimmune disease history or systemic immunosuppression. The rearrangement uses TRBV29-1 and TRBJ1-2; no firm D call. The specimen was CD4+ or CD8+ T cells sorted from blood, collected in a trial of the OX40 agonist ivuxolimab. This receptor was obtained from an adult with an advanced solid tumor such as melanoma, head and neck, liver or kidney cancer. The CDR3 loop reads CSVNRDYGYTF. The DNA for the CDR3 is TGCAGCGTTAACCGTGACTATGGCTACACCTTC. The variable domain in full, with the rest retrieved from reference TRBV29-1 and TRBJ1-2, is SAVISQKPSRDICQRGTSLTIQCQVDSQVTMMFWYRQQPGQSLTLIATANQGSEATYESGFVIDKFPISRPNLTFSTLTVSNMSPEDSSIYLCSVNRDYGYTFGSGTRLTVV.